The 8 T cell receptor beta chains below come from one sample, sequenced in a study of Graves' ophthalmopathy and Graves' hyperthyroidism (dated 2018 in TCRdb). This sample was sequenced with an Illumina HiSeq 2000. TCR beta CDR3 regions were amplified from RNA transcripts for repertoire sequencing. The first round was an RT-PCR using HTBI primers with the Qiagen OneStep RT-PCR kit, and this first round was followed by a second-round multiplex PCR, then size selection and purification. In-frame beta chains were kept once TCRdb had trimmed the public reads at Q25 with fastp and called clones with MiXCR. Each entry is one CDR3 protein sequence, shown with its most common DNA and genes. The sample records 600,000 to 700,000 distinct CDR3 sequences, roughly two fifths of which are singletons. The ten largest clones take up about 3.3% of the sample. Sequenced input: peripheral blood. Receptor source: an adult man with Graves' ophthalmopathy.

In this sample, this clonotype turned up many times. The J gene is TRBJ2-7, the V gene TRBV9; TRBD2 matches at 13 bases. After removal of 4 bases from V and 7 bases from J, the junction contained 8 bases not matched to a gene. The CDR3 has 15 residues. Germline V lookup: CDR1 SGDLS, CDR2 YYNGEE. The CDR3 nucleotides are TGTGCCAGCAGCCCGACTAGCGGGAGGTTGGGTGAGCAGTACTTC. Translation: CASSPTSGRLGEQYF.

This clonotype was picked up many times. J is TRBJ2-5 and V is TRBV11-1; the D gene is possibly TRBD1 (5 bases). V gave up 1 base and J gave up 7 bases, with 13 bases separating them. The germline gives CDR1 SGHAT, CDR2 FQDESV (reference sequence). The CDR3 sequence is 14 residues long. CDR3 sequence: CASSLVGVGRTQYF. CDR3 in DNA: TGTGCCAGCAGCTTAGTAGGGGTGGGCCGGACCCAGTACTTC.

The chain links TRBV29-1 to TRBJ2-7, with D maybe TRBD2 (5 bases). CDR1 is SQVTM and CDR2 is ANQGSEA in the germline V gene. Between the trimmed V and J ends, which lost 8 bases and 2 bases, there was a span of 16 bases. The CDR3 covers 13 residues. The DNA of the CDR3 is TGCAGCTTAGGGCTAGAAGCGGCCTACGAGCAGTACTTC. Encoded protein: CSLGLEAAYEQYF.

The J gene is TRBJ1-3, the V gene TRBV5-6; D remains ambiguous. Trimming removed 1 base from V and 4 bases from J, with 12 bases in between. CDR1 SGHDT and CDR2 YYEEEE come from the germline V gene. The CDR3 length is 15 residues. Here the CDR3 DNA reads TGTGCCAGCAGCTTGTTTTCCGTTGGCGGAAACACCATATATTTT. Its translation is CASSLFSVGGNTIYF.

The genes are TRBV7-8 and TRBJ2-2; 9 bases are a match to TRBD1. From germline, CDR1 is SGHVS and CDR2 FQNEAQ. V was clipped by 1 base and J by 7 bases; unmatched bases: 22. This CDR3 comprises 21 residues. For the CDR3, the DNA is TGTGCCAGCAGCTTAGACAGGGGGCTTACTAGATCGGGAAAAGGGCTCGGGGAGCTGTTTTTT. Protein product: CASSLDRGLTRSGKGLGELFF.

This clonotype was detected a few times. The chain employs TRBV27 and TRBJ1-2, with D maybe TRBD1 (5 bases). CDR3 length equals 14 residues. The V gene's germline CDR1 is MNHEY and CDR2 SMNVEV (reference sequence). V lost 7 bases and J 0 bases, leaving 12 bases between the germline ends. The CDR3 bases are TGTGCCAGCATGTCTGGGGGTGCTAACTATGGCTACACCTTC. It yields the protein CASMSGGANYGYTF.

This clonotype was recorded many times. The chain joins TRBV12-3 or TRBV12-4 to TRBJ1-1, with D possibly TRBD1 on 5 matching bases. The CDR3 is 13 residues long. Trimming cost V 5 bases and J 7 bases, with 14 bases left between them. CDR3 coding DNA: TGTGCCAGCAGTAATACCGGGGCTGGTGAAGCTTTCTTT. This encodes CASSNTGAGEAFF.

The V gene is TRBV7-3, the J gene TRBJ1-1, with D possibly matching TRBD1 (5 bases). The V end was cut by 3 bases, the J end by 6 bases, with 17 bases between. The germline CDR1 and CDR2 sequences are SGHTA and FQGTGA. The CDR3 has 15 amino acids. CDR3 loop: CASSLGRKRSAEAFF. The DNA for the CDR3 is TGTGCCAGCAGCTTGGGACGGAAAAGAAGTGCTGAAGCTTTCTTT. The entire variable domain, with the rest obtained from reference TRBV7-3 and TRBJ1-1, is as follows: GAGVSQTPSNKVTEKGKYVELRCDPISGHTALYWYRQSLGQGPEFLIYFQGTGAADDSGLPNDRFFAVRPEGSVSTLKIQRTERGDSAVYLCASSLGRKRSAEAFFGQGTRLTVV.